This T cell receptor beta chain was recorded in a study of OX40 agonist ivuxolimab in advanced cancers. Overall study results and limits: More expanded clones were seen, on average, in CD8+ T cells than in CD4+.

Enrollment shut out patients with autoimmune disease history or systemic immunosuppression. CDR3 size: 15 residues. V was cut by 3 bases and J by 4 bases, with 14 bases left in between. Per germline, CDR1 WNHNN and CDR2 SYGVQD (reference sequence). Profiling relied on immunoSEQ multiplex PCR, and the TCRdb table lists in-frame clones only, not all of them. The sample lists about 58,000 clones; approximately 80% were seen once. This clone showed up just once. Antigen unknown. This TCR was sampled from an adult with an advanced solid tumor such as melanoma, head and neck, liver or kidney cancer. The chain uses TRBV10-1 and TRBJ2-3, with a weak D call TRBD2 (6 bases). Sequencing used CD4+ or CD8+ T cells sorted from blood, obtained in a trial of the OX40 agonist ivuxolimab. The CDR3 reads CASSDYGGFSDTQYF. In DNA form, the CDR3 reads TGCGCCAGCAGTGATTACGGGGGATTCTCAGATACGCAGTATTTT.